The source of this TCR beta chain is a study of blood T cell repertoires in COVID-19. At the level of the study: In each case, the material was cDNA or gDNA derived from T cells, B-cell-depleted T cells, or PBMCs.

The germline V gene encodes CDR1 SGDLS and CDR2 YYNGEE. This CDR3 is 14 amino acids long. With V trimmed by 4 bases and J by 6 bases, 8 bases remained unmatched. In the authors' methods: Amplified reference gene primers provided the basis for estimating nucleated cell counts. Data came from immunoSEQ multiplex PCR; TCRdb stores just in-frame clones and leaves some out. V and J calls plus clone size are reproduced from that table; the DNA served to infer D and trimming. The repertoire includes 60,000 or so clones, approximately 90% of them detected once, and around an eighth sits in the top ten. This sequence was found in an older woman with active COVID-19. Sequencing input: peripheral blood. The chain combines TRBV9 with TRBJ2-7; 9 nucleotides match TRBD2. The CDR3 region has the DNA TGTGCCAGCAGCCCCGGACTAGCGCGGGGCGAGCAGTACTTC. Translation gives CASSPGLARGEQYF.